This T cell receptor beta chain was sequenced in a study of molecular identifiers for immune sequencing clone quantification. This CDR3 contains 12 residues. Trimming took off 6 bases at V and 2 bases at J, with 8 bases between the two ends. In its sample, this clonotype was seen many times. In TCRdb, the PCR reads were re-called with MiXCR into one record per CDR3 protein. The sample yields 85,000 to 95,000 distinct CDR3 sequences, 15% to 20% seen once. The receptor's source is a human donor in good health. Some libraries in this study had Jurkat cell RNA spiked in. Sequencing was carried out using naive CD8+ T cells from blood, with Jurkat cell RNA spiked in. Subset described: FACS-sorted CD8+CD4-CCR7+CD45RA+ naive T cells. The rearrangement uses TRBV12-3 or TRBV12-4 and TRBJ2-7, with D perhaps matching TRBD1 or TRBD2 (5 bases each). The CDR3 sequence: CASSRGAYEQYF. CDR3 bases: TGTGCCAGCAGCCGAGGGGCCTACGAGCAGTACTTC.